This T cell receptor beta chain was recovered during a study of persistence of HIV-infected CD4 T cells. Sequencing used immunoSEQ version 4 in survey mode. The table came from immunoSEQ multiplex PCR; TCRdb's copy has only in-frame clones and leaves some out. Here the sample spans around 60,000 clones, about 69% being singletons. Only a few counts were recorded for this clone. Its antigen remains unidentified. Study-wide points: Compared with CD3/CD28-stimulated cells, CMV- and Gag-responding cells showed lower TCRbeta richness.

The stimulus was an HIV-1 Gag 15-mer peptide pool, about 1 ug/peptide/mL. CD40L-negative CD69-negative CD45RO-high memory CD4+ T cells were sorted as populations depleted of antigen-responding cells. Adults with HIV-1 started suppressive ART while chronically infected. Sequenced material: CD4+ T cells sorted from PBMCs after roughly 18-hour stimulation, taken from a patient who received antiretroviral therapy. The clonotype originates from an adult man with HIV who was CMV-seropositive.

The CDR3 sequence: CASSVAPAQGPQHF. The DNA for the CDR3 is TGTGCCAGCAGCGTAGCTCCGGCCCAGGGGCCCCAGCATTTT. This chain connects TRBV9 to TRBJ1-5; TRBD1 is a possible D gene (5 bases). The CDR3 has 14 amino acids. V was clipped by 0 bases and J by 9 bases, with 13 bases between them. Germline V lookup: CDR1 SGDLS, CDR2 YYNGEE.